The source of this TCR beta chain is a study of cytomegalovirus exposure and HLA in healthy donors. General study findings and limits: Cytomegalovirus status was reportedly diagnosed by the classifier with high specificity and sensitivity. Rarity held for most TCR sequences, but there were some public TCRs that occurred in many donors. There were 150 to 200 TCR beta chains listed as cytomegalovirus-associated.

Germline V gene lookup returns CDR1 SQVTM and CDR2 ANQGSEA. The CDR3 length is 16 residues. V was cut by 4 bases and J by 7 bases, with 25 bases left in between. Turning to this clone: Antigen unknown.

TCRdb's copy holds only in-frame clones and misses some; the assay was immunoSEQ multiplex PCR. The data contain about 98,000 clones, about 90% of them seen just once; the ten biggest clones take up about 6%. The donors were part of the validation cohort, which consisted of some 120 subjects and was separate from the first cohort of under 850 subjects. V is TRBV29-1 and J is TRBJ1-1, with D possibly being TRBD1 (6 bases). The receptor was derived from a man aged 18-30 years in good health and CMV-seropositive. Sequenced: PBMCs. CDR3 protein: CSVGSRLTLQGGEAFF. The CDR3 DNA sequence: TGCAGCGTTGGATCAAGATTGACACTTCAAGGGGGTGAAGCTTTCTTT.